This T cell receptor (beta chain) is from a study of T cells in Graves' hyperthyroidism and ophthalmopathy. In germline, CDR1 is ENHRY, CDR2 SYGVKD. The V gene lost 5 bases and the J gene lost 6 bases, with 5 bases spanning the gap. The CDR3 runs to 11 residues. Those with hyperthyroidism were 18 to 65 years old, newly diagnosed, and ill for under 2 months. Lactation, pregnancy, other autoimmune disease or uncontrolled infection led to exclusion of patients. The PBMCs studied were ones that came from about 9.9 ml fresh peripheral blood. This clonotype was counted ten times or more. Amplification of TCR beta CDR3 regions was performed using RNA transcripts as template. HTBI primers drove first-round RT-PCR of the TCR CDR3. TCRdb reanalysed the multiplex PCR reads using MiXCR and keeps one entry per CDR3 protein. This sample has over 150,000 distinct CDR3 sequences, with roughly a sixth found just once.

The receptor's source is a woman in her fifties or sixties with Graves' hyperthyroidism. The specimen sequenced was blood. The chain uses TRBV10-3 and TRBJ2-1; D is uncertain. The CDR3 bases are TGTGCCATCAGTTCTGGCAATGAGCAGTTCTTC. Translation gives CAISSGNEQFF.